These T cell receptor beta chains were read from a single sample in a study of CD8 T cells in Susac syndrome. TCRdb independently ran MiXCR on the immunoSEQ multiplex PCR reads; one entry per CDR3 protein. The repertoire consists of hundreds of thousands of distinct CDR3 sequences, with 93% occurring once and the leading ten covering 0.07% to 0.09%. The sequenced sample consisted of CD4+ T cells from PBMCs. These receptors were obtained from a human donor with multiple sclerosis. Both conserved end residues are part of each CDR3. The D gene is left open where the match is weak. Some rows mark clone size as missing; the rest say once, few, many or name a class of expanded clone.

J | V | D | size | DNA | CDR3
TRBJ2-6 | TRBV19 | - | few | TGTGCCAGTGCGGGCGGGTCTGGGGCCAACGTCCTGACTTTC | CASAGGSGANVLTF
TRBJ2-3 | TRBV6-5 | TRBD1 | few | TGTGCCAGCAGTTTAACAGGGGCCTCCACAGATACGCAGTATTTT | CASSLTGASTDTQYF
TRBJ2-5 | TRBV29-1 | - | few | TGCAGCGTTTCTCAGATTCAGGACCGAACGGAGACCCAGTACTTC | CSVSQIQDRTETQYF
TRBJ2-3 | TRBV5-1 | - | - | TGCGCCAGCAGCTTCCTGACGGGTTCCGATACGCAGTATTTT | CASSFLTGSDTQYF
TRBJ2-7 | TRBV5-6 | - | once | TGTGCCAGCAGCCCGGGGGTACAGAGAACTTACTACGAGCAGTACTTC | CASSPGVQRTYYEQYF
TRBJ1-1 | TRBV24-1 | - | - | TGTGCCACCAGTGATTACACGACAGCGGGGGCTTTCTTT | CATSDYTTAGAFF
TRBJ1-1 | TRBV6-2/TRBV6-3 | - | - | TGTGCCAGCTGGGATTTCCCGAACACTGAAGCTTTCTTT | CASWDFPNTEAFF
TRBJ2-3 | TRBV30 | - | - | TGTGCCTGGAGTGTGACCAGTGGGGATATCTTCGATACGCAGTATTTT | CAWSVTSGDIFDTQYF
TRBJ1-2 | TRBV6-2/TRBV6-3 | - | - | TGTGCCAGCAGTTACTCGGGGGATGGCTACACCTTC | CASSYSGDGYTF
TRBJ2-3 | TRBV27 | TRBD2 | - | TGTGCCAGCAGTTCTCGGACTAGCGGGAGCTCAGATACGCAGTATTTT | CASSSRTSGSSDTQYF
TRBJ2-7 | TRBV28 | - | - | TGTGCCAGCAGTTTAGAGGGCAAGCAGTACTTC | CASSLEGKQYF
TRBJ1-3 | TRBV4-1 | - | - | TGCGCCAGCAGCCAACTCGTAACCTCTGGAAACACCATATATTTT | CASSQLVTSGNTIYF
TRBJ1-4 | TRBV5-1 | TRBD1 | - | TGCGCCAGCAGCCCTTCTCGACAGGGCTCTAATGAAAAACTGTTTTTT | CASSPSRQGSNEKLFF
TRBJ1-1 | TRBV4-1 | - | - | TGCGCCAGCAGCCAAGGGTGGAACACTGAAGCTTTCTTT | CASSQGWNTEAFF
TRBJ2-5 | TRBV12-3/TRBV12-4 | - | - | TGTGCCAGCAGTTTAGAAGCTAGTCCTCAAGAGACCCAGTACTTC | CASSLEASPQETQYF
TRBJ1-5 | TRBV7-8 | - | - | TGTGCCAGCAGCTTAGACTCGGAGAGCAATCAGCCCCAGCATTTT | CASSLDSESNQPQHF